The 15 T cell receptor beta chains below all came from one sample that was sequenced in a study of tissue T cells after allogeneic stem cell transplantation. Sequencing used immunoSEQ multiplex PCR; TCRdb keeps in-frame clones, though not all of them. The sample has roughly 1,800 clones, 55% to 60% seen once. Noted time point: mouse harvest day 7 after allogeneic transplant. Each mouse received 10^7 T-cell-depleted marrow cells plus 10^6 splenic CD5+ T cells by tail vein. The source material was liver tissue. The receptors stem from a female BALB/c mouse given C57BL/6 T cells with graft-versus-host disease after an allogeneic hematopoietic cell transplant.

In regard to this clone: Gene names and germline refer to mouse. The read terminates 1 residue ahead of where the CDR3 ends, so the germline J gene completes it. The rearrangement joins TRBV1 to TRBJ1-1; D call uncertain. V lost 0 bases, J lost 8 bases, and 7 bases lay in between. The CDR3 has 12 amino acids. Germline V lookup: CDR1 NSQYPW, CDR2 LRSPGD (reference sequence). The CDR3 sequence is CTCSAEIGEVFF. Partial CDR3 DNA: TGCACCTGCAGTGCAGAGATCGGGGAAGTCTTC.

Remarks on this clone: Mouse gene names and germline throughout. The read ends 1 residue early relative to the CDR3; the germline J gene fills the gap. The gene calls are TRBV3 and TRBJ1-2, with TRBD1 identical over 9 bases. The CDR3 length is 14 residues. Unmatched junction bases numbered 1, after V lost 5 bases and J lost 0 bases. Germline values: CDR1 SNHLY, CDR2 FYNGKV (reference sequence). The covered CDR3 bases are TGTGCCAGCAGCAGGACAGGGGCAAACTCCGACTACACC. Protein: CASSRTGANSDYT. The complete CDR3 reads CASSRTGANSDYTF.

This clone was detected only a few times. The gene names given are mouse names. Coverage ceases 1 residue before the CDR3 finishes, and the germline J gene fills in the end. The rearrangement links TRBV5 to TRBJ1-4, with a tentative D call TRBD1 (5 bases). V shed 2 bases and J shed 4 bases, with 11 bases lying between them. The germline V gene has CDR1 LGHNA and CDR2 YNLKQL (reference sequence). The CDR3 is made up of 15 amino acids. The CDR3: CASSQKGSGNERLFF. CDR3 DNA, as far as it was read: TGTGCCAGCAGCCAAAAGGGGTCAGGCAACGAAAGATTATTT.

Of note for this clone: Any gene name here is a mouse gene name. The observed sequence ends 1 residue before the CDR3 terminus, with the missing tail filled in from the germline J gene. This chain links TRBV13-3 with TRBJ2-7; no definite D call. Trimming pared 6 bases from V and 0 bases from J, leaving 10 bases between. The germline CDR1 and CDR2 sequences are NNHDY and SYVADS. CDR3 length equals 13 residues. The CDR3 bases that were read are TGTGCCAGCAAGCGGGATATCTCCTATGAACAGTAC. Translated, it gives CASKRDISYEQY. The CDR3 as a whole reads CASKRDISYEQYF.

Worth noting for this clone: All gene names here are mouse names. Read data end 1 residue before the CDR3 end; the end is taken from the germline J gene. This chain joins TRBV26 and TRBJ1-1; D is undetermined. CDR1 is KGHPV and CDR2 is FQNQEV in the germline V gene (reference sequence). This CDR3 is built from 13 residues. V lost 6 bases to trimming and J lost 0 bases, with 8 bases between them. Here the CDR3 reads CASSRNANTEVFF. The DNA read from the CDR3 is TGTGCCAGCAGCCGAAATGCAAACACAGAAGTCTTC.

By sample share, this clone is large. Gene and germline names: mouse. Read coverage stops 1 residue before the CDR3 terminus; the germline J gene supplies the remainder. The rearrangement links TRBV13-3 to TRBJ2-7, with 9 positions matching TRBD1. CDR1 and CDR2 from the germline V gene are NNHDY and SYVADS. Trimming took 4 bases from V and 3 from J; bases not matched to a gene: 2. This CDR3 has 13 residues. CDR3: CASSWDRDYEQYF. CDR3 DNA, as far as it was read: TGTGCCAGCAGTTGGGACAGGGACTATGAACAGTAC.

To note about this clone: Germline and genes: mouse. The read halts 1 residue ahead of the CDR3 end, with the missing end drawn from the germline J gene. Distinct nucleotide sequences in the sample also encode this CDR3. The chain joins TRBV2 to TRBJ1-6; D unclear. TRBJ1-6 qualifies as an ORF whose function is uncertain. V was shortened by 1 base and J by 0 bases, with 1 base between the two germline ends. This CDR3 is 14 amino acids long. Per germline, CDR1 LGHNA and CDR2 YSYQKL. The CDR3 reads CASSQGSYNSPLYF. CDR3 DNA, as far as it was read: TGTGCCAGCAGCCAAGGTTCCTATAATTCGCCCCTCTAC.

In this sample, this clone turned up a few times. The genes are named according to mouse. The CDR3 DNA, read in part, is TGTGCCAGCAGCTACTCAGGACAGTCCTATAATTCGCCCCTCTAC. It translates to CASSYSGQSYNSPLY. In full, the CDR3 is CASSYSGQSYNSPLYF. V gene TRBV4 combines with J gene TRBJ1-6; a possible D gene is TRBD1 (6 bases). The read terminates 1 residue before the CDR3 end, so the remaining end is supplied by the germline J gene. TRBJ1-6 qualifies as an ORF whose function is uncertain. Trimming left V 3 bases short and J 1 base short, with 10 bases between. This CDR3 contains 16 residues. Germline CDR1 reads LGHDT; CDR2 reads YNNKQL (reference sequence).

Of note for this clone: The gene symbols are mouse symbols. The read ends 1 residue early relative to the CDR3; the germline J gene fills the gap. This chain uses TRBV26 with TRBJ1-6; TRBD1 matches at 7 bases. TRBJ1-6 is classed as an ORF, of uncertain function. With 8 bases clipped from V and 2 bases from J, the junction kept 3 bases outside the gene matches. From germline, CDR1 is KGHPV and CDR2 FQNQEV (reference sequence). This CDR3 is built from 14 residues. The sequenced CDR3 bases are TGTGCCAGCGCACAGGGGACCTATAATTCGCCCCTCTAC. Its protein product is CASAQGTYNSPLY. The entire CDR3 sequence reads CASAQGTYNSPLYF.

Details on this clone: Gene names denote mouse genes. The read finishes 1 residue shy of the CDR3 end, and the germline J gene is used to complete it. The chain combines TRBV3 with TRBJ2-5; the D is unclear. The CDR3 length is 12 residues. The germline gives CDR1 SNHLY, CDR2 FYNGKV (reference sequence). V was shortened by 3 bases and J by 0 bases, with 1 base between the two germline ends. Incomplete CDR3 DNA: TGTGCCAGCAGCTTTAACCAAGACACCCAGTAC. This gives the protein CASSFNQDTQY. The complete CDR3 reads CASSFNQDTQYF. Looking up the rest from reference TRBV3 and TRBJ2-5 gives the full variable domain: GPKVLQIPSHQIIDMGQMVTLNCDPVSNHLYFYWYKQILGQQMEFLVNFYNGKVMEKSKLFKDQFSVERPDGSYFTLKIQPTALEDSAVYFCASSFNQDTQYFGPGTRLLVL.

With regard to this clone: Gene labels here are mouse ones. The DNA ends 1 residue before the CDR3 does, and the rest of the CDR3 is filled in from the germline J gene. The chain has TRBV12-2 and TRBJ2-3; D gene ambiguous. With 2 bases removed from V and 1 base from J, the gap between germline ends came to 6 bases. The CDR3 has 13 residues. CDR1 and CDR2 from the germline V gene are SGHLS and HYDKME. This CDR3 reads CASSPTGAETLYF. CDR3 DNA (partial): TGTGCCAGCTCTCCAACAGGTGCAGAAACGCTGTAT.

A word on this clone: Gene names denote mouse genes. Incomplete CDR3 DNA: TGTGCCAGCAGTCCACAGGGTGACACAGAAGTCTTC. It is translated as CASSPQGDTEVF. The whole CDR3 sequence is CASSPQGDTEVFF. The chain has TRBV26 and TRBJ1-1; D might be TRBD1 (6 bases). The CDR3 is cut off 1 residue early in the read; its end comes from the germline J gene. Trimming stripped 4 bases from V and 3 bases from J, with 9 bases between. CDR3 length equals 13 residues. Germline V gives CDR1 KGHPV, CDR2 FQNQEV (reference sequence).

Worth noting for this clone: Mouse names are used for the genes. With the read ending 1 residue before the CDR3 end, the germline J gene is used to fill in that end. The chain is built from TRBV13-2 and TRBJ2-5; TRBD2 matches at 12 bases. The CDR3 runs to 17 residues. The junction had 5 bases not matched to a gene; V was cut back by 0 bases and J by 3 bases. Germline lookup yields CDR1 NNHNN and CDR2 SYGAGS (reference sequence). The CDR3 loop is CASGDGGLGGPQDTQYF. The CDR3 DNA, read in part, is TGTGCCAGCGGTGATGGGGGACTGGGGGGACCTCAAGACACCCAGTAC.

With respect to this clone: All gene names here are mouse names. The read finishes 1 residue shy of the CDR3 end, and the germline J gene is used to complete it. This chain links TRBV1 with TRBJ1-4, with D possibly matching TRBD1 (6 bases). CDR3 length: 14 residues. Germline lookup yields CDR1 NSQYPW and CDR2 LRSPGD (reference sequence). Between the trimmed V and J ends, which lost 2 bases and 7 bases, there was a span of 11 bases. This CDR3 is CTCSAQGPPERLFF. The CDR3 DNA, read in part, is TGCACCTGCAGTGCACAGGGGCCACCCGAAAGATTATTT.

The sample holds one count of this clone. Mouse gene names and germline throughout. The read ends 1 residue shy of where the CDR3 ends; the end is completed using the germline J gene. The chain recombines TRBV15 with TRBJ2-7; 11 bases are a match to TRBD2. The trim removed 5 bases at V and 4 bases at J, leaving 7 bases unmatched. Germline V lookup: CDR1 SGHND, CDR2 FRSKSL. The CDR3 has 15 residues. The covered CDR3 bases are TGTGCCAGCAGTCCTGACTGGGGGGGGTCTTATGAACAGTAC. Its translation is CASSPDWGGSYEQY. The entire CDR3 reads CASSPDWGGSYEQYF. Full variable domain (missing parts from reference TRBV15 and TRBJ2-7): DAGVTQTPRHEVAEKGQTIILKCEPVSGHNDLFWYRQTKIQGLELLSYFRSKSLMEDGGAFKDRFKAEMLNSSFSTLKIQPTEPKDSAVYLCASSPDWGGSYEQYFGPGTRLTVL.